This T cell receptor beta chain was identified in a study of T cells in localized non-small cell lung cancer (dated by TCRdb to about 2020). Regarding the research as a whole: The study analyzed T cell repertoires of around 250 early-stage NSCLC patients, comparing tumors and uninvolved tumor-adjacent lungs. The cohort comprised roughly 220 treatment-naïve NSCLC patients with resected, localized lung tumors. A mean age of roughly 64 years was recorded for the NSCLC patients, of whom more than 120 were male and 95 to 110 were female.

At diagnosis, tumor, uninvolved tumor-adjacent lung and peripheral blood were collected and then preserved as a mix of FFPE and fresh-frozen material. For TCR repertoire profiling, blood samples were analyzed as peripheral blood mononuclear cells. According to the germline V gene, CDR1 reads SGHDT and CDR2 reads YYEEEE. The CDR3 holds 16 amino acids from the cysteine to the phenylalanine. The sequence is cut down to CDR3 DNA, 48 bases in frame from base 1. The germline V and J ends show losses of 4 bases and 2 bases respectively, and no gene match explains 9 bases of the junction. The immunoSEQ Assay was used to sequence TCR beta CDR3 regions from DNA. The authors processed their data as follows. T cell density was computed as TCR beta template counts normalized to usable DNA estimated by amplifying housekeeping genes. Richness was estimated with the preseqR package, extrapolating to 400,000 templates for PBMC samples and 120,000 templates for tissue samples. Clonality was defined by subtracting Pielou's evenness from one. Tissue-enriched TCRs were identified by differential abundance testing using productive amino-acid clonotypes, minimum total count 5 and alpha 0.1. The Jaccard Index and the Morisita Overlap Index were used to measure how much the repertoires overlapped between compartments. GLIPH clustered TCR beta CDR3s with public tetramer-defined viral CDR3s; viral motifs required at least three viral sequences plus V-gene enrichment. The table was pulled from immuneACCESS by TCRdb, which kept in-frame rearrangements only. Such tables lose some clones; where checked, under half of the loss comes from unresolved V genes, and the rest has no known cause. Clonal size and the V and J genes are those of that table, whereas D and trimming came from the DNA. For this sample there are over 70,000 clones; 70% to 90% appear just once. The ten largest account for just over 20% of the sample.

Points on this clone: Its antigen remains unidentified. Base qualities are not recorded, but no much larger clone differs from it by a single base.

Study-level results and caveats: Because of the exploratory design, TCR variables were selected using unadjusted p-values without false-discovery rate correction. Higher blood T cell density associated with longer overall survival, while higher adjacent-lung clonality associated with shorter survival. Multi-region tumor sequencing was not performed, so intratumor heterogeneity could not be excluded. The highest T cell clonality was observed in uninvolved tumor-adjacent lung, where clonality exceeded that of tumor, suggesting that antigenic responses were more focused in uninvolved tumor-adjacent lung. Of the top 100 tumor clones, a median of approximately 60 were detected in paired uninvolved adjacent lung; approximately 30 were also among that lung's top 100.

The sample was peripheral blood, taken before any cancer treatment. The TCR originated in a male donor aged 60 or older with stage III squamous cell lung carcinoma. The V gene is TRBV5-6 and the J gene is TRBJ2-3; 8 central nucleotides agree with TRBD1. The CDR3 has the sequence CASSDRTGTFTDTQYF. The DNA sequence is as follows: TGTGCCAGCAGCGACAGGACAGGGACGTTCACAGATACGCAGTATTTT.